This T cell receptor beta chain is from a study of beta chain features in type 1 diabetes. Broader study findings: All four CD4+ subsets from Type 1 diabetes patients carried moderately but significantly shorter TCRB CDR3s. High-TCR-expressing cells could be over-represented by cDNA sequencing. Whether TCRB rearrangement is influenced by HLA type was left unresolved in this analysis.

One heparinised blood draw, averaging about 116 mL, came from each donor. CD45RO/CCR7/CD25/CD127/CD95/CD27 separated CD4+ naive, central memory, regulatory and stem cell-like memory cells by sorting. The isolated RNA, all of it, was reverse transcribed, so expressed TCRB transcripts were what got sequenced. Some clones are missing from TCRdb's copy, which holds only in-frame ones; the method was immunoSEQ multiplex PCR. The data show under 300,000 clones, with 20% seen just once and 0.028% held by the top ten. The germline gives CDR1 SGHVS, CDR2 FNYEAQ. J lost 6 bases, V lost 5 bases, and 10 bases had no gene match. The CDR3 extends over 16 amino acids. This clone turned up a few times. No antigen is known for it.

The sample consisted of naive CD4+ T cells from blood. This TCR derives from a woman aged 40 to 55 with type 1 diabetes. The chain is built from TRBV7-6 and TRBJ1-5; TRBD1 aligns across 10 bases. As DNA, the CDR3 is TGTGCCAGCAGCCGCCTGGCCGGGACAGGGGTTCAGCCCCAGCATTTT. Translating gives CASSRLAGTGVQPQHF. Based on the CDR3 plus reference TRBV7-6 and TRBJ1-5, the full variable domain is GAGVSQSPRYKVTKRGQDVALRCDPISGHVSLYWYRQALGQGPEFLTYFNYEAQQDKSGLPNDRFSAERPEGSISTLTIQRTEQRDSAMYRCASSRLAGTGVQPQHFGDGTRLSIL.